The TCR beta chain described here comes from a study of T cell repertoires in cytomegalovirus infection. Looking at the study overall: Indications came from public TCR beta signatures; they pointed to CMV infection and to a matching HLA type.

Broader study findings: CMV-specific HLA-C-restricted TCR beta clonotypes dominated the ex vivo response. Summed frequency of shared TCR beta families picked out CMV carriers who also had the relevant HLA.

A single record per CDR3 protein comes from TCRdb applying MiXCR to the reads. The sample lists approximately 100,000 distinct CDR3 sequences; roughly a quarter were seen once. The CDR3 contains 13 residues. With V trimmed by 8 bases and J by 1 base, 2 bases remained unmatched. Germline values: CDR1 SGHDT, CDR2 YYEEEE. This clonotype came up a few times. The antigen is not known. Specimen: CD8+ T cells from PBMCs. The chain joins TRBV5-6 to TRBJ2-2; 7 positions agree with TRBD1. The TCR comes from a human donor in good health (CMV status not recorded). Some clones in this sample may be carry-over from other donors' samples. The CDR3 loop reads CASGQENTGELFF. The CDR3 region has the DNA TGTGCCAGTGGACAGGAGAACACCGGGGAGCTGTTTTTT.